The next 10 T cell receptor beta chains were all read from a single sample in a study of T cell changes during pregnancy in multiple sclerosis. Method: immunoSEQ multiplex PCR; TCRdb's copy keeps in-frame clones and lacks some. The repertoire consists of approximately 45,000 clones, with around 93% occurring once and the leading ten covering approximately 2.9%. The sample was CD8+ T cells from peripheral blood mononuclear cells, taken in the second trimester of pregnancy. The receptors come from a female donor with multiple sclerosis, enrolled in a pregnancy study.

The chain is built from TRBV27 and TRBJ2-7; weak D call: TRBD2 (6 bases). The V gene lost 2 bases and the J gene lost 2 bases, with 10 bases spanning the gap. CDR1 is MNHEY and CDR2 is SMNVEV in the germline V gene (reference sequence). The CDR3 sequence is 14 residues long. CDR3 loop: CASSLGGMTYEQYF. The CDR3 nucleotides read TGTGCCAGCAGTTTAGGAGGGATGACCTACGAGCAGTACTTC.

The rearrangement joins TRBV5-6 to TRBJ1-5, with TRBD1 identical over 8 bases. The length of the CDR3 is 16 residues. Germline CDR1 is SGHDT and CDR2 is YYEEEE. With 0 bases clipped from V and 4 bases from J, the junction kept 6 bases outside the gene matches. The CDR3 reads CASSLVADRANQPQHF. CDR3 bases: TGTGCCAGCAGCTTGGTAGCGGACAGGGCGAATCAGCCCCAGCATTTT.

The chain recombines TRBV5-6 with TRBJ2-7, with 9 bases that match TRBD1. This CDR3 region has 14 residues. The V segment lost 4 bases and the J segment 3 bases; nucleotides outside the gene matches: 5. In germline, CDR1 is SGHDT, CDR2 YYEEEE. The CDR3 spells CASSNRDRVYEQYF. In DNA form, the CDR3 reads TGTGCCAGCAGCAATCGGGACAGGGTCTACGAGCAGTACTTC. Based on the CDR3 plus reference TRBV5-6 and TRBJ2-7, the full variable domain is DAGVTQSPTHLIKTRGQQVTLRCSPKSGHDTVSWYQQALGQGPQFIFQYYEEEERQRGNFPDRFSGHQFPNYSSELNVNALLLGDSALYLCASSNRDRVYEQYFGPGTRLTVT.

The J gene is TRBJ2-2, the V gene TRBV4-3; 7 nucleotides line up with TRBD1. Germline lookup yields CDR1 LGHNA and CDR2 YSLEER. There are 18 residues in the CDR3. Trimming at V came to 0 bases and at J to 2 bases, leaving 9 bases not matched to a gene. The DNA of the CDR3 is TGCGCCAGCAGCCAAGATCCCCTCCGGGACAGAAACACCGGGGAGCTGTTTTTT. This sequence encodes CASSQDPLRDRNTGELFF.

This chain connects TRBV7-9 to TRBJ1-1; D may be TRBD1 (6 bases). The CDR3 extends over 12 amino acids. Germline values: CDR1 SEHNR, CDR2 FQNEAQ (reference sequence). V was shortened by 5 bases and J by 7 bases, with 11 bases between the two germline ends. CDR3: CASSPQGSEAFF. The CDR3 bases are TGTGCCAGCAGCCCCCAGGGGAGTGAAGCTTTCTTT.

The chain combines TRBV25-1 with TRBJ1-2, with unresolved D. Looked up from germline, CDR1 is MGHDK and CDR2 is SYGVNS. Between the trimmed V and J ends, which lost 5 bases and 4 bases, there was a span of 11 bases. The CDR3 has 13 amino acids. The CDR3 coding sequence is TGTGCCAGCAGTCCCTCGCCGGGCTATGGCTACACCTTC. This gives the protein CASSPSPGYGYTF.

The rearrangement uses TRBV9 and TRBJ1-1; possibly TRBD1 for D (6 bases). With 4 bases removed from V and 0 bases from J, the gap between germline ends came to 10 bases. Per germline, CDR1 SGDLS and CDR2 YYNGEE. This CDR3 spans 14 amino acids. The CDR3 DNA sequence: TGTGCCAGCAGCTCGGGACACCTGAACACTGAAGCTTTCTTT. Encoded protein: CASSSGHLNTEAFF.

V and J are TRBV5-1 and TRBJ1-5, with no clear D. The germline V gene has CDR1 SGHRS and CDR2 YFSETQ. This CDR3 region has 14 residues. V dropped 2 bases and J dropped 5 bases, with 11 bases sitting between them. CDR3 in DNA: TGCGCCAGCAGCTTAATCGGTGAATATCAGCCCCAGCATTTT. Its translation: CASSLIGEYQPQHF.

The chain employs TRBV5-3 and TRBJ2-7, with D possibly matching TRBD1 (6 bases). TRBV5-3 is placed among ORFs of uncertain function. Trimming pared 1 base from V and 3 bases from J, leaving 20 bases between. There are 17 residues in the CDR3. The CDR3 region has the DNA TGTGCCAGAAGCTTGCCTCAACTCCCGGACAGCTTCTACGAGCAGTACTTC. Protein product: CARSLPQLPDSFYEQYF.

The rearrangement uses TRBV7-8 and TRBJ1-3; D uncertain. Germline V gives CDR1 SGHVS, CDR2 FQNEAQ. V lost 3 bases, J lost 2 bases, and 5 bases lay in between. This CDR3 contains 13 residues. The CDR3 nucleotides are TGTGCCAGCAGCTTGGCCCCTGGAAACACCATATATTTT. Translating it yields CASSLAPGNTIYF. The complete variable domain, with remaining parts taken from reference TRBV7-8 and TRBJ1-3, reads GAGVSQSPRYKVAKRGQDVALRCDPISGHVSLFWYQQALGQGPEFLTYFQNEAQLDKSGLPSDRFFAERPEGSVSTLKIQRTQQEDSAVYLCASSLAPGNTIYFGEGSWLTVV.